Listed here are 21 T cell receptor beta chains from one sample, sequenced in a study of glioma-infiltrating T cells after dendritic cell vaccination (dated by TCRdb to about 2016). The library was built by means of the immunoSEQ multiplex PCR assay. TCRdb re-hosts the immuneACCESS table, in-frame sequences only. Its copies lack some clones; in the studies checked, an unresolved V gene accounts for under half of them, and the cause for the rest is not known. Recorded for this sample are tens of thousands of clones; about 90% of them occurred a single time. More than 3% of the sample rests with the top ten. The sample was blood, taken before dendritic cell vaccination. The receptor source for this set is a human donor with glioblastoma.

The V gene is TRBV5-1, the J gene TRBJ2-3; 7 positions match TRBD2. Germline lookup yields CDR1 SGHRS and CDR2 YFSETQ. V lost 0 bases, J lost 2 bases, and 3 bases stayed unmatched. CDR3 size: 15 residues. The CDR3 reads CASSLERGDTDTQYF. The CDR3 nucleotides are TGCGCCAGCAGCTTGGAGCGGGGAGACACAGATACGCAGTATTTT. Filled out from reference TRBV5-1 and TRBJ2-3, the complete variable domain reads KAGVTQTPRYLIKTRGQQVTLSCSPISGHRSVSWYQQTPGQGLQFLFEYFSETQRNKGNFPGRFSGRQFSNSRSEMNVSTLELGDSALYLCASSLERGDTDTQYFGPGTRLTVL.

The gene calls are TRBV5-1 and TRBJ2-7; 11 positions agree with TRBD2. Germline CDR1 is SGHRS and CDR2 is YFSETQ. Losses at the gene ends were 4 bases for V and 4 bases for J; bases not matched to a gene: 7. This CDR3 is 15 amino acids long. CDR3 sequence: CASSMMTSGAYEQYF. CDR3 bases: TGCGCCAGCAGCATGATGACTAGCGGGGCTTACGAGCAGTACTTC.

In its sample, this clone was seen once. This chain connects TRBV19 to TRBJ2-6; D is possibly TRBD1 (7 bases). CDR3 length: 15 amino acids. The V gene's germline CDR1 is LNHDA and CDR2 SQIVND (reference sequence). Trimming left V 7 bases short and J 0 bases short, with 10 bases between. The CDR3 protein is CASKQGGSGANVLTF. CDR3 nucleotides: TGTGCCAGTAAGCAGGGGGGCTCTGGGGCCAACGTCCTGACTTTC.

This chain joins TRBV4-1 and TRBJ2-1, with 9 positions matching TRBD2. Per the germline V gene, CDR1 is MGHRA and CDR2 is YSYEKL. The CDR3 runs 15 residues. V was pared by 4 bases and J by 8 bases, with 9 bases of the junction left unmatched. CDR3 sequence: CASSPASGIDDEQFF. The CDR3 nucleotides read TGCGCCAGCAGCCCGGCTAGCGGGATAGACGATGAGCAGTTCTTC.

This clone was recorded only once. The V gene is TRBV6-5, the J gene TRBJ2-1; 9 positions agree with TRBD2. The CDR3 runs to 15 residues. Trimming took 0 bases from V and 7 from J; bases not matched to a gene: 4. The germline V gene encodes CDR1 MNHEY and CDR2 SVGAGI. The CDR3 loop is CASSYSGAGGNEQFF. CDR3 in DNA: TGTGCCAGCAGTTACTCGGGGGCGGGAGGGAATGAGCAGTTCTTC.

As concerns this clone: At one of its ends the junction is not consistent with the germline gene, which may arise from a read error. CDR3 DNA sequence: TGTGCCAGCAGCGTAGCTAGCGGGTTTAAGGTAGAGACCCAGTACTTC. Its protein product is CASSVASGFKVETQYF. This sequence joins TRBV7-6 and TRBJ2-5, with 8 bases identical to TRBD2. This CDR3 is 16 amino acids long. CDR1 SGHVS and CDR2 FNYEAQ come from the germline V gene.

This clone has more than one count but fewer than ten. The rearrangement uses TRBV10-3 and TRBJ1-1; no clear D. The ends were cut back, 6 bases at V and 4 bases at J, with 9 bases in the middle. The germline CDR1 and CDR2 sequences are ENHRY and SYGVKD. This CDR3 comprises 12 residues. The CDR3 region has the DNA TGTGCCATCAGGGGTTCGGGCACTGAAGCTTTCTTT. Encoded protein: CAIRGSGTEAFF.

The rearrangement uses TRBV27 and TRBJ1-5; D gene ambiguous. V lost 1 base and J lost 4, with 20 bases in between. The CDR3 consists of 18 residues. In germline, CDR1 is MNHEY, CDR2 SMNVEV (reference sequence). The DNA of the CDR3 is TGTGCCAGCAGTTTATTCCCCCCCACACAGAACCTTAATCAGCCCCAGCATTTT. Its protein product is CASSLFPPTQNLNQPQHF.

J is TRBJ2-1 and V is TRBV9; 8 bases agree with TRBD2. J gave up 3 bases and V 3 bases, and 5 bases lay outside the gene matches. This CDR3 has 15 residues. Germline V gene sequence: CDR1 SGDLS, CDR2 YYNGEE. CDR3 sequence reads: CASSGSGSNYNEQFF. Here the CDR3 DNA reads TGTGCCAGCAGCGGCAGCGGGAGCAACTACAATGAGCAGTTCTTC.

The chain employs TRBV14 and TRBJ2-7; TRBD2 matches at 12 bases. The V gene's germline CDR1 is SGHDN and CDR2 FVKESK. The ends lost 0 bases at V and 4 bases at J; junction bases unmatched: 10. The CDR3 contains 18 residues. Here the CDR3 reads CASSQELRTSGDPYEQYF. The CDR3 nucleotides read TGTGCCAGCAGCCAAGAATTGAGGACTAGCGGGGATCCATACGAGCAGTACTTC.

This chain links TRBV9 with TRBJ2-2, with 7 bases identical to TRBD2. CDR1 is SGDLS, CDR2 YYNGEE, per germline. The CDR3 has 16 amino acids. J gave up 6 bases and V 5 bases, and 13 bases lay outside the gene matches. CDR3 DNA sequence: TGTGCCAGCAGAGCGGGACTTAGCTGGGTCTCCGGGGAGCTGTTTTTT. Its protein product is CASRAGLSWVSGELFF.

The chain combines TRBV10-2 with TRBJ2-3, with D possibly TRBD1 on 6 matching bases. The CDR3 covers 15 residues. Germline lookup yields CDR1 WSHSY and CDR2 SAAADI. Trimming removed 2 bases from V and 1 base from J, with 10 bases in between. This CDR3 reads CASSEQGGGTDTQYF. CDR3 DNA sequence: TGCGCCAGCAGTGAGCAAGGGGGTGGCACAGATACGCAGTATTTT.

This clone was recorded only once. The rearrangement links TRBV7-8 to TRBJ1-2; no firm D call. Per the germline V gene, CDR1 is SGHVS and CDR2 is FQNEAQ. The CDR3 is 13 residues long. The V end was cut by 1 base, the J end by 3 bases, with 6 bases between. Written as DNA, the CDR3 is TGTGCCAGCAGCTTAGACAACGACTATGGCTACACCTTC. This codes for CASSLDNDYGYTF.

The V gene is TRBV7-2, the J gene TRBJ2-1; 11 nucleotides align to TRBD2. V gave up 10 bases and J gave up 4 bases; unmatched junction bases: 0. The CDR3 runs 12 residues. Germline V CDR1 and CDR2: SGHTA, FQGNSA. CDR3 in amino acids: CAIAGGYNEQFF. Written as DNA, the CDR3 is TGTGCCATAGCGGGGGGGTACAATGAGCAGTTCTTC.

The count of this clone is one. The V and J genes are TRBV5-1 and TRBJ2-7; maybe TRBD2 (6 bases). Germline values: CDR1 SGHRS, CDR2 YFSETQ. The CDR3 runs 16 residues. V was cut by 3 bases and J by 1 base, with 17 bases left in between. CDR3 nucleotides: TGCGCCAGCAGCTCACCCTTGGGGGAGGTATCCTACGAGCAGTACTTC. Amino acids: CASSSPLGEVSYEQYF.

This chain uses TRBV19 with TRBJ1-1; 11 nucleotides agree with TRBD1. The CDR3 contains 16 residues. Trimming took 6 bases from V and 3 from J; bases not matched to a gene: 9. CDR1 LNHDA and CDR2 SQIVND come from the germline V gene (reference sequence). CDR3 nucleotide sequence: TGTGCCAGTAGATCCGGGACAGGGGGATGGGACACTGAAGCTTTCTTT. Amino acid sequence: CASRSGTGGWDTEAFF.

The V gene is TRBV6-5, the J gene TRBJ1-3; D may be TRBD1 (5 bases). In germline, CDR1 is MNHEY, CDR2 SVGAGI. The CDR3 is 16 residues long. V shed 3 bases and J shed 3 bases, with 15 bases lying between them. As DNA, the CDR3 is TGTGCCAGCAGTTATGCGGATGGGGCAAGTGGAAACACCATATATTTT. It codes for CASSYADGASGNTIYF.

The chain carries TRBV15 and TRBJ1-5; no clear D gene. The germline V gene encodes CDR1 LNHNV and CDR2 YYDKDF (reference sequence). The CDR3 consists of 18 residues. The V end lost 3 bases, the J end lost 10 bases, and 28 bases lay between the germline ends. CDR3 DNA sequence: TGTGCCACCAGCAGGGGTGATGGGGTAGTTGGAGGGTTTGGACCCCAGCATTTT. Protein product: CATSRGDGVVGGFGPQHF.

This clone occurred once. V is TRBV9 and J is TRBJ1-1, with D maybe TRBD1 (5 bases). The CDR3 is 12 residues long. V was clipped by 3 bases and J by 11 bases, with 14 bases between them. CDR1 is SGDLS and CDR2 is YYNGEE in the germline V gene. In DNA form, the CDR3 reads TGTGCCAGCAGCGGAGACAGCTTGGCCGCTTTCTTT. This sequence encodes CASSGDSLAAFF.

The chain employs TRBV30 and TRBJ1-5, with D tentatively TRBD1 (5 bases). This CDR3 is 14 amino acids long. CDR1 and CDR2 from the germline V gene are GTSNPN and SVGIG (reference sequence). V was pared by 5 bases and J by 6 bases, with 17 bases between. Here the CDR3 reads CAWGSQGVFQPQHF. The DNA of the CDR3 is TGTGCCTGGGGCAGCCAGGGCGTTTTTCAGCCCCAGCATTTT.

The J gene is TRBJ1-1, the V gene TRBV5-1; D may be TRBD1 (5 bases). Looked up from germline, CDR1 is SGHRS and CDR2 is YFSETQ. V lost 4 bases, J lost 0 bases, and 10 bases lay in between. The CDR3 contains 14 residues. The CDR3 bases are TGCGCCAGCAGCCTAGACAGCCTGAACACTGAAGCTTTCTTT. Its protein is CASSLDSLNTEAFF.